This TCR beta chain was identified in a study of cytomegalovirus exposure and HLA in healthy donors. PCR was performed using 60 Vbeta and 13 Jbeta primers. Using immunoSEQ multiplex PCR, the repertoire was profiled, and TCRdb retains in-frame clones only, with some absent. The sample has some 130,000 clones; around 78% are singletons. The V gene lost 3 bases and the J gene lost 7 bases, with 13 bases spanning the gap. The CDR3 loop spans 13 amino acids. CDR1 is MGHRA, CDR2 YSYEKL, per germline. The sequenced sample was PBMCs. The J gene is TRBJ2-7, the V gene TRBV4-1, with D possibly being TRBD2 (5 bases). The TCR originated in a woman aged 18-29 years in good health and CMV-seronegative. The CDR3, as DNA: TGCGCCAGCAGCCATCCCACTACTAGGGAGCAGTACTTC. Encoded protein: CASSHPTTREQYF.